This T cell receptor (beta chain) came from a study of T cells in Graves' hyperthyroidism and ophthalmopathy (dated by TCRdb to between 2018 and 2021). Describing the broader study: Peripheral blood was collected at initial diagnosis, before any treatment. The paper describes TCR Vbeta CDR3 sequencing of about 140 peripheral blood samples, made up of 43 ophthalmopathy patients, roughly 80 hyperthyroidism patients and some 17 progressor patients. An independent validation cohort of under 20 hyperthyroidism patients and approximately 16 patients who later progressed to ophthalmopathy tested prospective prediction of ophthalmopathy. To identify TCR V-J signatures that set the groups apart, the researchers used a discovery cohort of 100 or so patients, made up of approximately 43 with Graves' ophthalmopathy and 55 to 65 with stable Graves' hyperthyroidism. Once sampling was done, hyperthyroidism patients were given methimazole at a starting dose of 30 mg daily, whereas ophthalmopathy patients were given high-dose intravenous methylprednisolone. In more than 5 Graves' hyperthyroidism patients, the study also compared T-cell repertoires from thyroid tissue with T-cell repertoires from blood. The 85 to 100 discovery patients were randomly split 7:3 into training and test sets.

This clonotype came up many times. Its antigen is still unknown. Nothing much larger sits one base from this clone, and base qualities are not available. Amplification of TCR beta CDR3 regions was carried out from RNA transcripts. The TCR CDR3 was subjected to a first round of RT-PCR using the HTBI primer set and the Qiagen OneStep RT-PCR kit. The libraries were constructed in a second round of multiplex PCR and then size-selected and purified. Libraries were sequenced paired-end with 100 bp reads on an Illumina HiSeq2000. As for the original processing: SOAPnuke was used to process the raw data, removing reads that contained adapters or uncalled bases, had a mean Phred below 15, or lacked an exact match to the constant primer or identifier. COPE v1.2.5 was used to merge the high-quality paired reads, and each unique nucleotide sequence was defined as a clonotype. MiTCR v1.1 was used to align the clonotypes against IMGT TRBV, TRBD and TRBJ reference segments. Analysis was restricted to V-J combinations with a frequency above 0.0001, which covered roughly 99% of repertoires. The TCS score was defined as the ratio of F50 (clonal expansion) to E x V (chaos), calculated using BLOSUM62-based TCRdist between CDR3 peptides within each V-J. Welch's t-statistics and random forest reduced around 550 V-J features to roughly 13, which were used in a naive Bayes classifier (R e1071). The public reads were reanalyzed by TCRdb: fastp trimming at Q25, MiXCR alignment, in-frame beta chains only. CDR3 protein duplicates are merged, each entry listing the most common genes and DNA. TCRdb's processing, not the authors', yielded these V and J calls. The sample table holds roughly 700,000 distinct CDR3 sequences, of which around 15% were seen once. Of the sample, around 15% falls within the top ten clones.

Graves' hyperthyroidism was defined as stable when no progression to ophthalmopathy occurred over 18 months of follow-up. Hyperthyroidism patients were aged 18 to 65 years and newly diagnosed, with disease duration of less than 2 months. Exclusion was applied to patients with uncontrolled infections, other autoimmune diseases, pregnancy or lactation. Diagnoses were based on clinical symptoms, serum thyroxine and TRAb, thyroid ultrasound and orbital computed tomography. Ficoll-Paque density gradient centrifugation was used to isolate PBMCs from approximately 10 ml of fresh peripheral blood. Total RNA was extracted using Trizol reagent, and RNA quality was assessed on an Agilent 2100 Bioanalyzer. Study-wide conclusions, independent of this receptor: Sample size was not statistically predetermined, and blinding of investigators to group allocation was not performed. In validation, progression to ophthalmopathy was predicted by the model with 55% to 71% sensitivity and roughly 72% specificity, a median of approximately 6.5 months before onset. A 13 V-J signature model separated ophthalmopathy from stable hyperthyroidism, with approximately 86% sensitivity and roughly 81% specificity in cross-validation and 80%/75% in testing. Most expanded thyroid clonotypes (frequency above 0.001) were also detected in blood, a finding suggesting that blood repertoires may reflect thyroid immune responses.

Sequences were obtained from blood. The receptor comes from a man in his fifties or sixties with Graves' hyperthyroidism.

The CDR3 in this case is CASSQGPNLQDRRWEETQYF. The nucleotides are TGTGCCAGCAGCCAAGGCCCGAACCTTCAGGACAGGAGGTGGGAAGAGACCCAGTACTTC. The chain employs TRBV14 and TRBJ2-5; 7 bases in between match TRBD1. The CDR3 runs 20 amino acids, cysteine and phenylalanine included. Of the read, only the CDR3 DNA is kept; its 60 bases are in frame from base 1. V is trimmed back by 1 base and J by 3 bases, and the junction contains 20 bases that no gene match accounts for. CDR1 SGHDN and CDR2 FVKESK are derived from the germline V gene.